The sequence of this T cell receptor beta chain was determined in a study of CD8 T cells in Susac syndrome. Points on this clonotype: The antigen remains undetermined.

Germline loops: CDR1 MNHNY, CDR2 SVGAGI (reference sequence). V was trimmed by 6 bases and J by 4 bases, leaving 12 bases between them. CDR3 size: 13 residues. The study used treatment-naive patients who had stable or active relapsing-remitting disease as multiple sclerosis controls. Negative isolation was used for CD8+ and CD4+ T cells, and FACS enrichment was applied to TEMRA cells. General study results and limits: As the study acknowledged, the number of individuals in its TCR sequencing and HLA analysis was relatively small.

After extraction with the RNeasy kit, about 0.5 to 1 ug of the RNA was reverse transcribed using random hexamers. By means of immunoSEQ multiplex PCR, TCR beta CDR3 spanning 54 Vbeta and 13 Jbeta underwent amplification. TCRdb reanalysed the immunoSEQ multiplex PCR reads using MiXCR and keeps one entry per CDR3 protein. The sample has 300,000 or so distinct CDR3 sequences; about 92% are singletons. The receptor was isolated from a human donor with multiple sclerosis. Source material: CD4+ T cells from PBMCs. This chain uses TRBV6-6 with TRBJ1-2; tentatively, D is TRBD1 (6 bases). CDR3 DNA sequence: TGTGCCAGCAGCTCGACAGGTTCCTATGGCTACACCTTC. Protein: CASSSTGSYGYTF.